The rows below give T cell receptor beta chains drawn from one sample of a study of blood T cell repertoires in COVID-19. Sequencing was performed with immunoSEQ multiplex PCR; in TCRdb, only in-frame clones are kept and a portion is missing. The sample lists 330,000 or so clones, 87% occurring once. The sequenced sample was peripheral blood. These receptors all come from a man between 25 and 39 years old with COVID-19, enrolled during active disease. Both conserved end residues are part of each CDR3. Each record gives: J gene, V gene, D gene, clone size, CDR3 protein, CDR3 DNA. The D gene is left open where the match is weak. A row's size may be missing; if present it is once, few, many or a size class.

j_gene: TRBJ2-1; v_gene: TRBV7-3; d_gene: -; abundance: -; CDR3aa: CASSPLASSYNEQFF; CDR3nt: TGTGCCAGCAGCCCTCTAGCTAGCTCCTACAATGAGCAGTTCTTC
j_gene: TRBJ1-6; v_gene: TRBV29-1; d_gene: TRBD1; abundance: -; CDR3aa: CSVRVSGTDNSPLHF; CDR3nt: TGCAGCGTTCGCGTGTCGGGGACAGATAATTCACCCCTCCACTTT
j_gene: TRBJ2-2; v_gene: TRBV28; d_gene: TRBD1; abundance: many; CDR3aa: CASSLGTGTTGELFF; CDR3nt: TGTGCCAGCAGTTTGGGGACAGGGACCACCGGGGAGCTGTTTTTT
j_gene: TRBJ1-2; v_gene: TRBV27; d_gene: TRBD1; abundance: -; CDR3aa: CASSRGDRAHNYGYTF; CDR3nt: TGTGCCAGCAGTCGGGGGGACAGGGCCCATAACTATGGCTACACCTTC
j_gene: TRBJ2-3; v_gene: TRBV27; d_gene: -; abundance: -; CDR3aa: CASRSQAYTQYF; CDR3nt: TGTGCCAGCAGATCTCAAGCTTATACGCAGTATTTT
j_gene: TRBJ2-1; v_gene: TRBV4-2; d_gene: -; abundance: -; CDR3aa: CASSQRVGDDEQFF; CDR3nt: TGTGCCAGCAGCCAGCGGGTCGGGGATGATGAGCAGTTCTTC
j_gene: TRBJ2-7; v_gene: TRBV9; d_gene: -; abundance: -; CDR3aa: CASSVGGSPYEQYF; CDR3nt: TGTGCCAGCAGCGTAGGAGGGTCTCCGTACGAGCAGTACTTC
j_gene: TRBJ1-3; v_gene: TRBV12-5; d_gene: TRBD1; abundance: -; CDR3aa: CASGLAGTGSPGNTIYF; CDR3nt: TGTGCTAGTGGTTTGGCAGGGACAGGGTCACCTGGAAACACCATATATTTT
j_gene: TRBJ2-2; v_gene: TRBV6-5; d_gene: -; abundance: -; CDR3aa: CASSRTGFETGELFF; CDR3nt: TGTGCCAGCAGTCGAACAGGGTTTGAGACCGGGGAGCTGTTTTTT
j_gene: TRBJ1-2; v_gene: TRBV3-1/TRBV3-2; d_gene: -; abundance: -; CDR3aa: CASSQNKNYGYTF; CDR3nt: TGTGCCAGCAGCCAGAACAAGAACTATGGCTACACCTTC
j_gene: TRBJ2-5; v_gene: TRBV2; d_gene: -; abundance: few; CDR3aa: CASSPGLIQETQYF; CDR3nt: TGTGCCAGCAGCCCTGGACTGATTCAAGAGACCCAGTACTTC
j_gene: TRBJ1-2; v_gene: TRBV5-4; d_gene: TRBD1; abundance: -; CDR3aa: CASTEYQGGGYTF; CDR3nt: TGTGCCAGCACCGAATACCAAGGGGGCGGCTACACCTTC
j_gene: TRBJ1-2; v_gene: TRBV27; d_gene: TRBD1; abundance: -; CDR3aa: CASTGQGDYGYTF; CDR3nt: TGTGCCAGCACCGGACAGGGGGACTATGGCTACACCTTC
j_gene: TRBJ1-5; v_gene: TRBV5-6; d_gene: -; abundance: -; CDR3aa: CASSFQGSYQPQHF; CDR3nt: TGTGCCAGCAGCTTCCAGGGATCTTATCAGCCCCAGCATTTT
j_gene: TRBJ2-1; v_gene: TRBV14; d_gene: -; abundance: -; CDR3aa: CASSQDTRVSHNEQFF; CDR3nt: TGTGCCAGCAGCCAAGATACTAGAGTTTCCCACAATGAGCAGTTCTTC
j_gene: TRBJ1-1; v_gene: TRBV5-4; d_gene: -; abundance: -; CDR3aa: CASSLPSQGNTEAFF; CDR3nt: TGTGCCAGCAGCTTGCCATCACAGGGGAACACTGAAGCTTTCTTT
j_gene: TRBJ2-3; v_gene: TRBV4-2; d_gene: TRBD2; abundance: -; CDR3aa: CASSQEQREGTDTQYF; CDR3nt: TGTGCCAGCAGCCAAGAGCAGCGGGAGGGGACAGATACGCAGTATTTT
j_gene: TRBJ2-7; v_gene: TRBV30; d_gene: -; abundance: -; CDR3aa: CAWADDTAYEQYF; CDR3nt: TGTGCCTGGGCCGATGACACCGCGTACGAGCAGTACTTC
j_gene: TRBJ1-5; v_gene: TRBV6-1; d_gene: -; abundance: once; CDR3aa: CASSEARTVGQPQHF; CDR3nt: TGTGCCAGCAGTGAAGCGCGGACAGTTGGTCAGCCCCAGCATTTT
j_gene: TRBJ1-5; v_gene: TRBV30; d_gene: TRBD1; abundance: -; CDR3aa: CAWSTGGTGNQPQHF; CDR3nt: TGTGCCTGGAGCACAGGGGGCACTGGCAATCAGCCCCAGCATTTT
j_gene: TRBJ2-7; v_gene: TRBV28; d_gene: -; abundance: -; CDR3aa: CASSLRQTNYEQYF; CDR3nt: TGTGCCAGCAGTTTACGGCAGACTAACTACGAGCAGTACTTC
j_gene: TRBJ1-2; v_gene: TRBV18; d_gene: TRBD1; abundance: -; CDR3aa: CASSPSTGYPYGYTF; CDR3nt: TGTGCCAGCTCACCCTCGACAGGGTATCCCTATGGCTACACCTTC
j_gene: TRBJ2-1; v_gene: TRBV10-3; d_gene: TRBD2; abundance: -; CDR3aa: CAISEPTSGRSYNEQFF; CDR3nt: TGTGCCATCAGTGAGCCCACTAGCGGGCGCTCCTACAATGAGCAGTTCTTC
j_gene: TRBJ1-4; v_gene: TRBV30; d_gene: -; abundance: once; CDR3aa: CAWSVLWGEDEKLFF; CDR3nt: TGTGCCTGGAGTGTACTGTGGGGGGAGGATGAAAAACTGTTTTTT
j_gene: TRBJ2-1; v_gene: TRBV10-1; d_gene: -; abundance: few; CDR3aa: CASRSYNEQFF; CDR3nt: TGCGCCAGCAGGAGTTACAATGAGCAGTTCTTC
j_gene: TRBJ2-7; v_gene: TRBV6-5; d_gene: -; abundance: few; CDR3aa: CASSYGLDSPGEQYF; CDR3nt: TGTGCCAGCAGTTACGGCTTGGACAGTCCGGGGGAGCAGTACTTC
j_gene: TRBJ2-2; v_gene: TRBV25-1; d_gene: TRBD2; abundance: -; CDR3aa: CASSGIAGGPIRGELFF; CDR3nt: TGTGCCAGCAGTGGGATAGCGGGAGGGCCGATTCGCGGGGAGCTGTTTTTT
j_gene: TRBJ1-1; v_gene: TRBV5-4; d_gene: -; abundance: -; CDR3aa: CASSLETGPNTEAFF; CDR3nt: TGTGCCAGCAGCTTGGAGACAGGACCGAACACTGAAGCTTTCTTT
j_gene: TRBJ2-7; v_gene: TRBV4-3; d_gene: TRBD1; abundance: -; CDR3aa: CASSLGTGAYEQYF; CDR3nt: TGCGCCAGCAGCCTAGGGACAGGGGCGTACGAGCAGTACTTC
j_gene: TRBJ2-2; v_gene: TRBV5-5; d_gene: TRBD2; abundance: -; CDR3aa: CASSLAGTRNTGELFF; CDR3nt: TGTGCCAGCAGCTTGGCCGGGACTAGGAACACCGGGGAGCTGTTTTTT
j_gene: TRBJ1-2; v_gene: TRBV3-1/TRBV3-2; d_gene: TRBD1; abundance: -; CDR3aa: CASSQSQGVYGYTF; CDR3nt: TGTGCCAGCAGCCAATCGCAGGGGGTTTATGGCTACACCTTC
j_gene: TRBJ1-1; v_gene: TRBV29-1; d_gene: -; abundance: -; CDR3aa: CSARGLREDTEAFF; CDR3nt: TGCAGCGCACGCGGGTTGAGGGAGGACACTGAAGCTTTCTTT
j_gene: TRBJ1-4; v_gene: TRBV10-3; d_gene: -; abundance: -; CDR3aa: CAISARQDSEKLFF; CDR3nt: TGTGCCATCAGTGCTCGGCAGGACTCTGAAAAACTGTTTTTT
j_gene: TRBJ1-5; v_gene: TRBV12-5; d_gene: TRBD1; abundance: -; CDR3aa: CASVQGGNQPQHF; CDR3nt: TGTGCTAGTGTCCAGGGGGGCAATCAGCCCCAGCATTTT
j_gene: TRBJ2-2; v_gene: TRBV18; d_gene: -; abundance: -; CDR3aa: CASSPGQGSNTGELFF; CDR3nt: TGTGCCAGCTCACCGGGGCAGGGGAGTAACACCGGGGAGCTGTTTTTT
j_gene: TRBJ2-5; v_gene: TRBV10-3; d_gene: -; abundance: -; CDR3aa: CAISDRPDKEETQYF; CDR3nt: TGTGCCATCAGTGATAGGCCAGACAAGGAAGAGACCCAGTACTTC
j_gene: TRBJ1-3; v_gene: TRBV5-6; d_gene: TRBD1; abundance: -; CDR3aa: CASSSTGGPNTIYF; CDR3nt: TGTGCCAGCAGCTCTACAGGGGGCCCAAACACCATATATTTT
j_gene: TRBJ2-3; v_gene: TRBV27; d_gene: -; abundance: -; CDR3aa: CASSLRERGSFSADTQYF; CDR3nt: TGTGCCAGCAGTTTAAGAGAAAGGGGTTCTTTTTCCGCAGATACGCAGTATTTT
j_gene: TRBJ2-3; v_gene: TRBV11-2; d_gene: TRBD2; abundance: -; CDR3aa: CASSLGTSRSTDTQYF; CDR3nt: TGTGCCAGCAGCTTGGGGACTAGCCGAAGCACAGATACGCAGTATTTT
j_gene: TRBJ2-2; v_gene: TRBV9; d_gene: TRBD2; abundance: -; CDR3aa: CASSVTSGGADGELFF; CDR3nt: TGTGCCAGCAGCGTTACTAGCGGGGGGGCCGACGGGGAGCTGTTTTTT
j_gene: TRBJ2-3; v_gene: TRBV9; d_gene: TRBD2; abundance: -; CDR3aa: CASSVGAGEDTQYF; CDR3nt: TGTGCCAGCAGCGTAGGAGCGGGGGAAGATACGCAGTATTTT
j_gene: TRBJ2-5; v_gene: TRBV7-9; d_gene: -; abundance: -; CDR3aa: CASEGQETQYF; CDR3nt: TGTGCCAGCGAGGGCCAAGAGACCCAGTACTTC
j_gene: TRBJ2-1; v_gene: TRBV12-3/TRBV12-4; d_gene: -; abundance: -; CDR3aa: CASSSIRNEQFF; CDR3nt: TGTGCCAGCAGCTCTATCCGGAATGAGCAGTTCTTC
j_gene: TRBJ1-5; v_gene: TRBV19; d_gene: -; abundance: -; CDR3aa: CASSLRDSSNQPQHF; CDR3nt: TGTGCCAGTAGTCTACGCGACAGCAGCAATCAGCCCCAGCATTTT
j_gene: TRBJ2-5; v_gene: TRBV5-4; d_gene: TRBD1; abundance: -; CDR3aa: CASRTGGGGILRETQYF; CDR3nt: TGTGCCAGCAGGACAGGGGGCGGCGGGATCCTACGAGAGACCCAGTACTTC
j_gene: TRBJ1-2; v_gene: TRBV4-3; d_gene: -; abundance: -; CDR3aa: CASSQDRWEETYGYTF; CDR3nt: TGCGCCAGCAGCCAAGATCGGTGGGAGGAGACGTATGGCTACACCTTC
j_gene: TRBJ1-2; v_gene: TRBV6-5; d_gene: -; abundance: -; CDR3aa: CASSYSAGVIGGYTF; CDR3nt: TGTGCCAGCAGTTACTCTGCAGGGGTAATTGGTGGCTACACCTTC
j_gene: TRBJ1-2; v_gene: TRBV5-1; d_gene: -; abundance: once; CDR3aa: CASTLPGHENYGYTF; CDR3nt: TGCGCCAGCACATTACCGGGACACGAAAACTATGGCTACACCTTC
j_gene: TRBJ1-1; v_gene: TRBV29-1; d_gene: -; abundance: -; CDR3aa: CSVQPGGARTEAFF; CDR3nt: TGCAGCGTTCAACCGGGGGGGGCAAGGACTGAAGCTTTCTTT
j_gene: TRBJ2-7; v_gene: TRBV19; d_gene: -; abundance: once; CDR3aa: CASSPRVNEQYF; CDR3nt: TGTGCCAGTAGCCCCCGGGTAAACGAGCAGTACTTC
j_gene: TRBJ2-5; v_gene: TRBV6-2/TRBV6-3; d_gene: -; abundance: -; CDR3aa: CASSKRLGGAQETQYF; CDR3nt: TGTGCCAGCAGTAAGAGACTTGGCGGGGCCCAAGAGACCCAGTACTTC
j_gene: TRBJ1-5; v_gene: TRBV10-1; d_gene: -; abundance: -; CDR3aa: CASTESHRNNQPQHF; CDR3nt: TGCGCCAGCACCGAGAGTCACAGGAATAATCAGCCCCAGCATTTT
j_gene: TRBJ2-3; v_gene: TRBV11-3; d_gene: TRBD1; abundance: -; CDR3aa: CASSSGQGIHTDTQYF; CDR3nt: TGTGCCAGCAGCTCGGGACAGGGAATACACACAGATACGCAGTATTTT
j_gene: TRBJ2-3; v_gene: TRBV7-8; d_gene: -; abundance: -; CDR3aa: CASSSNPFAQYF; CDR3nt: TGTGCCAGCAGTTCTAACCCATTCGCGCAGTATTTT